What follows describes a single TCR beta chain. The target antigen is unknown. Only in-frame clones appear in the TCRdb table, and some are missing; sequencing was by immunoSEQ multiplex PCR. The sample contains a few million clones, around 95% of which appear only once. V lost 4 bases and J 0 bases, leaving 15 bases between the germline ends. The CDR3 runs to 16 residues. Germline CDR1 reads MNHEY; CDR2 reads SMNVEV (reference sequence). This specimen belongs to a study of shared clonotypes between healthy human individuals. Naive CD8 isolation took CD45RO-negative cells positively selected for CCR7 and excluded terminally differentiated effector memory CD45RA+ cells. Those who donated, Caucasian adults without exception, all lived in Nashville, Tennessee. Study-level points and caveats: Clonotypes shared by all four donors outscored non-shared clonotypes in generation probability. Having only a few donors restricted how much genetic and exposure-history diversity was captured. The study found approximately 5% of naive CD4 clonotypes shared across a few donors.

The chain is built from TRBV27 and TRBJ1-1; D may be TRBD1 (6 bases). The sample comprised naive CD8+ T cells from PBMCs. The source of this sequence is a man aged 18 to 29 in good health. Some clones in this sample may be carry-over from other donors' samples. As DNA, the CDR3 is TGTGCCAGCAGTTACCAGTCGACAGGTTTGAACACTGAAGCTTTCTTT. This codes for CASSYQSTGLNTEAFF.